This TCR beta chain was obtained from a study of shared clonotypes between healthy human individuals. This clone has only one observation. Its specificity is not known. The study's findings and limits: The authors expected sequencing depth to affect clonotype sharing among donors.

This table comes from immunoSEQ multiplex PCR, and its TCRdb copy is limited to in-frame clones, with some not included. This table has more than 2,000,000 clones, 90% to 95% appearing once. Losses at the gene ends were 4 bases for V and 6 bases for J; bases not matched to a gene: 8. Germline V lookup: CDR1 MDHEN, CDR2 SYDVKM. CDR3 length: 15 residues. The specimen was naive CD4+ T cells from PBMCs. Subset: CD45RA+ positively selected. The chain has TRBV28 and TRBJ1-5; the match to TRBD1 covers 8 bases. This TCR was recovered from a man aged 18 to 35 in good health. Some clones in this sample may be carry-over from other donors' samples. This CDR3 reads CASSYRTGWFQPQHF. CDR3 nucleotide sequence: TGTGCCAGCAGTTACCGGACAGGGTGGTTTCAGCCCCAGCATTTT.